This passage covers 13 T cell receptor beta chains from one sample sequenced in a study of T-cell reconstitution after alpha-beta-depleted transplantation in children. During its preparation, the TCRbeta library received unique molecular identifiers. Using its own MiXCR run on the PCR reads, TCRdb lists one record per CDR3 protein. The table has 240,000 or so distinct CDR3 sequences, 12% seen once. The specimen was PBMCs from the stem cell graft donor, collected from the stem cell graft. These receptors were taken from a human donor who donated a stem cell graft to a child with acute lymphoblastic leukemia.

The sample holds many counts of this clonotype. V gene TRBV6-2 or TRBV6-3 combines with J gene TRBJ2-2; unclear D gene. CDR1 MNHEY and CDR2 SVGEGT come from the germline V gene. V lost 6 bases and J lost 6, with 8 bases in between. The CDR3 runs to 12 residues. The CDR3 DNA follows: TGTGCCAGCAGAATCTACGCCGGGGAGCTGTTTTTT. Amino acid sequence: CASRIYAGELFF.

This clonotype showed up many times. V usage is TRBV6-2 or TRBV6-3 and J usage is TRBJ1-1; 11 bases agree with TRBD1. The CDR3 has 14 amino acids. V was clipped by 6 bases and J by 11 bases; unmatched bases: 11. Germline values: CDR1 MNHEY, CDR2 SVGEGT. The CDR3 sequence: CASSLTGTGGAAFF. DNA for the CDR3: TGTGCCAGCAGCCTAACCGGGACAGGGGGAGCGGCTTTCTTT.

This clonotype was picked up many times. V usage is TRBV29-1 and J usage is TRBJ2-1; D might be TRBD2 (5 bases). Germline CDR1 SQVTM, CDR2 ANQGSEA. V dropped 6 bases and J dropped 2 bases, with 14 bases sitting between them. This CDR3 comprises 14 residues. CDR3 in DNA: TGCAGCGTGAACTCGGGGTTCCCCTACAATGAGCAGTTCTTC. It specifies CSVNSGFPYNEQFF.

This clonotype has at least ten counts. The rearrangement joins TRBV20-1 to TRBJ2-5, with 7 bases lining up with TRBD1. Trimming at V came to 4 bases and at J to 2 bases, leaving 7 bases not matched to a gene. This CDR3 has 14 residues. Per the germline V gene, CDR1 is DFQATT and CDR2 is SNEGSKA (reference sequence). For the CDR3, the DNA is TGCAGTGCTAACGAACTCAGGGGGCAAGAGACCCAGTACTTC. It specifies CSANELRGQETQYF.

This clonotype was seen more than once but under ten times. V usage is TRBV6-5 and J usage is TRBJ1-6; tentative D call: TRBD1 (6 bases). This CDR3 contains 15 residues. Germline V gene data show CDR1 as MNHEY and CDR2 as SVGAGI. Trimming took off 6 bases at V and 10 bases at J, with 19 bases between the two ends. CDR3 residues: CASRPYTGLASPLHF. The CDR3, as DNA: TGTGCCAGCAGACCATATACAGGGCTTGCGTCACCCCTCCACTTT.

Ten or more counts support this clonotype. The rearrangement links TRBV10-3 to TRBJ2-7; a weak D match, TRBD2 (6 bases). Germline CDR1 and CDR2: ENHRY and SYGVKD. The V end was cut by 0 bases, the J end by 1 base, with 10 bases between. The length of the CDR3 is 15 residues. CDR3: CAISESAGGSYEQYF. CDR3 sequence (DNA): TGTGCCATCAGTGAGTCTGCCGGGGGATCCTACGAGCAGTACTTC.

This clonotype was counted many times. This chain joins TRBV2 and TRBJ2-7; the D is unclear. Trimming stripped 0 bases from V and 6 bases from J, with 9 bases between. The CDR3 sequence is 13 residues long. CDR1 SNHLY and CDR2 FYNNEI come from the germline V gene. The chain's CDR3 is CASSEAPSGEQYF. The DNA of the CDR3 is TGTGCCAGCAGTGAAGCACCTAGTGGCGAGCAGTACTTC. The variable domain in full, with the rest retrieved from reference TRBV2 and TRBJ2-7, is EPEVTQTPSHQVTQMGQEVILRCVPISNHLYFYWYRQILGQKVEFLVSFYNNEISEKSEIFDDQFSVERPDGSNFTLKIRSTKLEDSAMYFCASSEAPSGEQYFGPGTRLTVT.

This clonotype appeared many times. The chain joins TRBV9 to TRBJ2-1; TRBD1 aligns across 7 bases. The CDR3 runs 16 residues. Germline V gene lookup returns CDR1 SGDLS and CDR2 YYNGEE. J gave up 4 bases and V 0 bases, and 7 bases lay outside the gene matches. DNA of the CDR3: TGTGCCAGCAGCGTAGGAACGGGACAGAGATACAATGAGCAGTTCTTC. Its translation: CASSVGTGQRYNEQFF.

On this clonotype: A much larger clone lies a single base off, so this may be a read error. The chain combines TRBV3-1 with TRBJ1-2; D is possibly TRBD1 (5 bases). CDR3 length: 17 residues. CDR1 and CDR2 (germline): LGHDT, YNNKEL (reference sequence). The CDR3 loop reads CASTQDRGSTVYGGYTF. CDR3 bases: TGTGCCAGCACCCAAGATCGGGGGTCTACTGTCTACGGTGGCTACACCTTC.

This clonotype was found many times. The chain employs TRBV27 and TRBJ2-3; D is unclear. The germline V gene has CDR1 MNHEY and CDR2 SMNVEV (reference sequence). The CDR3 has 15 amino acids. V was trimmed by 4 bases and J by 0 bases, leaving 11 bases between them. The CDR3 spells CASSSLAFSTDTQYF. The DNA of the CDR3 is TGTGCCAGCAGTTCCTTAGCATTTAGCACAGATACGCAGTATTTT.

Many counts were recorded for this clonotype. The DNA of the CDR3 is TGTGCCAGCAGCCGGGGACCCGTACTCGGGGGTAATACTGGAAACACCATATATTTT. This codes for CASSRGPVLGGNTGNTIYF. V and J are TRBV4-2 and TRBJ1-3; D might be TRBD1 (5 bases). The germline V gene encodes CDR1 LGHNA and CDR2 YNFKEQ. The CDR3 totals 19 residues. The V end lost 4 bases, the J end lost 2 bases, and 24 bases lay between the germline ends.

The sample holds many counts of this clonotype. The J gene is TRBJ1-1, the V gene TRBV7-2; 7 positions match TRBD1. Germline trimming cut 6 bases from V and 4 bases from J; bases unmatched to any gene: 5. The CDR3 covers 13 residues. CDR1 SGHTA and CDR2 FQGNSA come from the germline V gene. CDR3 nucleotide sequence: TGTGCCAGCAGTCCGGCAGGGGGCACTGAAGCTTTCTTT. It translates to CASSPAGGTEAFF.

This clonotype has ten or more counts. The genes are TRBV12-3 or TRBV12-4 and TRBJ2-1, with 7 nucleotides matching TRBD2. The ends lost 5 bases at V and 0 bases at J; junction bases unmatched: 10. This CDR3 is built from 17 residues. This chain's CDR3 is CASSAQFLADSYNEQFF. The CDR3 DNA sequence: TGTGCCAGCAGTGCCCAATTCCTAGCGGACTCCTACAATGAGCAGTTCTTC.